This T cell receptor beta chain was profiled in a study of T cell repertoires in ileal Crohn's disease. Study-wide background: Surgery for a complication: stricturing in 61%, penetrating in about 40%.

Study-wide results and limits: Every patient over 26.8% clonality showed endoscopic recurrence.

Each sample's TCRB immunosequencing used around 500 nanograms of biopsy DNA. Libraries were prepared by immunoSEQ multiplex PCR; TCRdb keeps only in-frame clonotypes and omits some of them. The table records roughly 7,200 clones, under 85% of them present only once. With V trimmed by 5 bases and J by 5 bases, 4 bases remained unmatched. Per germline, CDR1 SGHTA and CDR2 FQGNSA. This CDR3 spans 14 amino acids. Concerning this clone itself: As yet, its antigen is unknown.

Patients were adults with ileal or ileocolonic Crohn's disease needing resection. What was sequenced was ileal tissue. The source is an adult with Crohn's disease. The V call is TRBV7-2, the J call TRBJ1-4, with 8 bases identical to TRBD1. CDR3: CASSQWTGNEKLFF. CDR3 DNA: TGTGCCAGCAGCCAATGGACAGGGAATGAAAAACTGTTTTTT.